Below, 24 T cell receptor beta chains from the same sample are listed, as sequenced in a study of human T cells and chemical hapten exposure. Unique molecular identifiers were attached to individual cDNA molecules within the library. TCRdb used MiXCR to reprocess the reads, holding one entry per CDR3 protein. The sample carries 3,200 or so distinct CDR3 sequences, roughly 50% recorded once. The treatment denotes: therapeutic diphenylcyclopropenone sensitization with weekly scalp DPC. The sample was whole blood, taken before DPC sensitization or 2, 6, or about 24 weeks after (not recorded which). These receptors all come from an adult with alopecia areata. Some clones in this sample may be carry-over from other donors' samples. This table probably holds off-target reads from a library built for another chain.

The chain couples TRBV6-4 to TRBJ2-1, with 7 bases lining up with TRBD1. Losses at the gene ends were 4 bases for V and 9 bases for J; bases not matched to a gene: 9. There are 14 residues in the CDR3. Germline V CDR1 and CDR2: MRHNA, SNTAGT. CDR3 sequence reads: CASSAYHRGGEQFF. CDR3 sequence (DNA): TGTGCCAGCAGTGCCTACCACAGGGGTGGTGAGCAGTTCTTC.

The sample holds a few counts of this clonotype. This chain connects TRBV24-1 to TRBJ2-3; D is perhaps TRBD1 (5 bases). The V gene's germline CDR1 is KGHDR and CDR2 SFDVKD. V shed 4 bases and J shed 4 bases, with 20 bases lying between them. The CDR3 has 17 amino acids. The CDR3 DNA sequence: TGTGCCACCAGTGACTCCTTGGGCCCGAAGGGGCCAGATACGCAGTATTTT. Its protein is CATSDSLGPKGPDTQYF.

This clonotype was detected a few times. The J gene is TRBJ1-1, the V gene TRBV9; 7 nucleotides line up with TRBD1. Germline assignment: CDR1 SGDLS and CDR2 YYNGEE. The trim removed 2 bases at V and 8 bases at J, leaving 12 bases unmatched. The CDR3 sequence is 15 residues long. CDR3 sequence (DNA): TGTGCCAGCAGCGTTATAGGACAGGTGGCTTCGGAAGCTTTCTTT. Translated, it gives CASSVIGQVASEAFF. The variable domain in full, completed from reference TRBV9 and TRBJ1-1, reads DSGVTQTPKHLITATGQRVTLRCSPRSGDLSVYWYQQSLDQGLQFLIQYYNGEERAKGNILERFSAQQFPDLHSELNLSSLELGDSALYFCASSVIGQVASEAFFGQGTRLTVV.

In nucleotides, the CDR3 is TGTGCCAGCAGTTCAGACAGCCCTGGCTACACCTTC. Residues: CASSSDSPGYTF. The genes are TRBV12-3 or TRBV12-4 and TRBJ1-2; a possible D gene is TRBD1 (5 bases). The ends were cut back, 4 bases at V and 7 bases at J, with 10 bases in the middle. This CDR3 contains 12 residues.

This clonotype was seen a handful of times. CDR3 amino acids: CASSRDFSETQYF. The CDR3 DNA follows: TGTGCCAGCAGTCGGGACTTCTCGGAGACCCAGTACTTC. This chain uses TRBV12-3 or TRBV12-4 with TRBJ2-5, with a tentative D call TRBD2 (6 bases). V lost 5 bases and J lost 5, with 12 bases in between. The CDR3 sequence is 13 residues long.

J is TRBJ2-3 and V is TRBV12-3 or TRBV12-4; TRBD2 might be the D (5 bases). V was pared by 1 base and J by 4 bases, with 12 bases between. The CDR3 is 15 residues long. CDR3 sequence: CASSLGFTGSDTQYF. The CDR3 region has the DNA TGTGCCAGCAGTTTAGGATTTACGGGGTCAGATACGCAGTATTTT.

This clonotype was seen more than once but under ten times. The chain employs TRBV6-1 and TRBJ2-3; D not resolved. The CDR3 is 13 residues long. Germline V gene lookup returns CDR1 MNHNS and CDR2 SASEGT. V lost 3 bases and J lost 2, with 6 bases in between. CDR3 region: CASSDYFTDTQYF. As DNA, the CDR3 is TGTGCCAGCAGTGACTACTTCACAGATACGCAGTATTTT.

The gene calls are TRBV5-6 and TRBJ2-2; D might be TRBD2 (6 bases). Per the germline V gene, CDR1 is SGHDT and CDR2 is YYEEEE. V gave up 4 bases and J gave up 6 bases, with 19 bases separating them. The length of the CDR3 is 16 residues. CDR3 DNA sequence: TGTGCCAGCAGCCACCCCGGGGGTAGAGGAGCCGGGGAGCTGTTTTTT. Translating gives CASSHPGGRGAGELFF.

This clonotype was detected a few times. This chain links TRBV18 with TRBJ1-1, with D possibly being TRBD1 (5 bases). This CDR3 has 16 residues. Germline assignment: CDR1 KGHSH and CDR2 LQKENI. V was shortened by 3 bases and J by 2 bases, with 16 bases between the two germline ends. This CDR3 reads CASSPSGQFQNTEAFF. The CDR3 bases are TGTGCCAGCTCACCGTCGGGGCAGTTTCAAAACACTGAAGCTTTCTTT. Supplemented by reference TRBV18 and TRBJ1-1, the full variable domain reads NAGVMQNPRHLVRRRGQEARLRCSPMKGHSHVYWYRQLPEEGLKFMVYLQKENIIDESGMPKERFSAEFPKEGPSILRIQQVVRGDSAAYFCASSPSGQFQNTEAFFGQGTRLTVV.

This rearrangement joins TRBV29-1 to TRBJ1-5; TRBD1 matches at 7 bases. The germline gives CDR1 SQVTM, CDR2 ANQGSEA. This CDR3 region has 13 residues. With V trimmed by 4 bases and J by 6 bases, 6 bases remained unmatched. The CDR3: CSVGQGRGQPQHF. Here the CDR3 DNA reads TGCAGCGTTGGACAGGGAAGAGGTCAGCCCCAGCATTTT.

This clonotype was recorded a few times. V gene TRBV12-3 or TRBV12-4 combines with J gene TRBJ2-2, with 12 bases fitting TRBD2. Trimming removed 4 bases from V and 3 bases from J; junction bases left unmatched: 3. The CDR3 is made up of 16 amino acids. CDR3 in amino acids: CASSSGLAGYTGELFF. As DNA, the CDR3 is TGTGCCAGCAGTTCCGGACTAGCGGGGTACACCGGGGAGCTGTTTTTT.

This clonotype was recorded only once. V usage is TRBV2 and J usage is TRBJ2-7; D is unclear. The CDR3 loop spans 12 amino acids. Deletions cut 5 bases from V and 4 bases from J, with 9 bases between. Germline V gene data show CDR1 as SNHLY and CDR2 as FYNNEI. CDR3 residues: CASSRLTYEQYF. For the CDR3, the DNA is TGTGCCAGCAGTCGCCTAACGTACGAGCAGTACTTC.

CDR3 nucleotides: TGTGCCATACAGGATTTAAATTCACCCCTCCACTTT. This sequence encodes CAIQDLNSPLHF. The chain couples TRBV10-3 to TRBJ1-6; the D gene is possibly TRBD1 (5 bases). Trimming took off 9 bases at V and 7 bases at J, with 10 bases between the two ends. This CDR3 contains 12 residues. Per germline, CDR1 ENHRY and CDR2 SYGVKD.

The V call is TRBV4-2, the J call TRBJ2-4; 8 positions match TRBD1. Losses at the gene ends were 6 bases for V and 6 bases for J; bases not matched to a gene: 10. The CDR3 has 15 amino acids. Germline V lookup: CDR1 LGHNA, CDR2 YNFKEQ. DNA of the CDR3: TGTGCCAGCAGGGCCGCGGGACAGGTCGGAAACATTCAGTACTTC. Amino acid sequence: CASRAAGQVGNIQYF.

This chain joins TRBV6-5 and TRBJ2-1; D assignment may be TRBD1 or TRBD2 (5 bases each). Germline V gene sequence: CDR1 MNHEY, CDR2 SVGAGI. Between the trimmed V and J ends, which lost 2 bases and 0 bases, there was a span of 5 bases. The CDR3 consists of 14 residues. CDR3 DNA sequence: TGTGCCAGCAGTTACGGGGGCTCCTACAATGAGCAGTTCTTC. It translates to CASSYGGSYNEQFF.

The CDR3 DNA reads as TGTGCCAGCAGTTCACCTCCCATGAATACGCAGTATTTT. This codes for CASSSPPMNTQYF. The chain is built from TRBV6-2 or TRBV6-3 and TRBJ2-3; unclear D gene. Trimming took off 4 bases at V and 7 bases at J, with 12 bases between the two ends. Germline CDR1 is MNHEY and CDR2 is SVGEGT. CDR3 length equals 13 residues.

The rearrangement uses TRBV5-6 and TRBJ2-5, with D tentatively TRBD2 (6 bases). The germline V gene has CDR1 SGHDT and CDR2 YYEEEE. V dropped 4 bases and J dropped 2 bases, with 18 bases sitting between them. The CDR3 loop spans 16 amino acids. As DNA, the CDR3 is TGTGCCAGCAGCCTACGGGTAGCGGCGCAGCAAGAGACCCAGTACTTC. Residues: CASSLRVAAQQETQYF.

The V gene is TRBV6-6, the J gene TRBJ2-2, with 10 nucleotides matching TRBD2. The CDR3 spans 15 residues. V lost 7 bases, J lost 5 bases, and 7 bases stayed unmatched. Germline V CDR1 and CDR2: MNHNY, SVGAGI (reference sequence). The CDR3 protein is CASTRASGGTGELFF. In nucleotides, the CDR3 is TGTGCCAGCACCCGAGCTAGCGGGGGTACCGGGGAGCTGTTTTTT.

The chain recombines TRBV3-1 with TRBJ2-1, with 12 bases fitting TRBD2. The V gene end was trimmed by 3 bases and the J gene end by 7 bases; junction bases not matched to a gene: 1. This CDR3 is 14 amino acids long. Per the germline V gene, CDR1 is LGHDT and CDR2 is YNNKEL (reference sequence). Here the CDR3 reads CASSQTSGGNEQFF. CDR3 DNA: TGTGCCAGCAGCCAGACTAGCGGGGGAAATGAGCAGTTCTTC.

V and J are TRBV20-1 and TRBJ2-1; D not resolved. Deletions cut 2 bases from V and 9 bases from J, with 20 bases between. The germline gives CDR1 DFQATT, CDR2 SNEGSKA (reference sequence). This CDR3 is built from 15 residues. CDR3 nucleotides: TGCAGTGCTAGACCTTTGGTTTGGTACGAAATTGAGCAGTTCTTC. Protein product: CSARPLVWYEIEQFF.

This clonotype was counted once. The gene calls are TRBV30 and TRBJ2-3, with D perhaps being TRBD1 or TRBD2 (5 bases each). V was shortened by 0 bases and J by 6 bases, with 13 bases between the two germline ends. This CDR3 contains 14 residues. CDR1 GTSNPN and CDR2 SVGIG come from the germline V gene (reference sequence). The CDR3 is CAWSVLGAADTQYF. Here the CDR3 DNA reads TGTGCCTGGAGTGTACTCGGGGCAGCTGATACGCAGTATTTT.

V usage is TRBV28 and J usage is TRBJ2-7; 7 bases agree with TRBD1. The CDR3 is made up of 14 amino acids. The germline V gene encodes CDR1 MDHEN and CDR2 SYDVKM. Trimming took 6 bases from V and 4 from J; bases not matched to a gene: 9. The DNA for the CDR3 is TGTGCCAGCAGGGGACAGACGAGGACATACGAGCAGTACTTC. Translation: CASRGQTRTYEQYF.

This sequence joins TRBV7-9 and TRBJ2-7; D ambiguous. Trimming removed 3 bases from V and 0 bases from J, with 15 bases in between. The CDR3 totals 16 residues. Germline CDR1 reads SEHNR; CDR2 reads FQNEAQ (reference sequence). The chain's CDR3 is CASSLVRGLYSYEQYF. Written as DNA, the CDR3 is TGTGCCAGCAGCTTGGTCAGAGGTCTTTACTCCTACGAGCAGTACTTC.

Concerning this clonotype itself: The CDR3 does not end in the conserved phenylalanine or tryptophan, so this is likely a read error. The V call is TRBV5-4, the J call TRBJ2-1; 7 bases align to TRBD1. Trimming cost V 4 bases and J 3 bases; bases outside gene matches: 7. The V gene's germline CDR1 is SGHNT and CDR2 YYREEE (reference sequence). This CDR3 contains 15 residues. The CDR3 DNA sequence: TGTGCCAGCAGCCGCGAGACAGGGTACTACAATGAGCAGTTCTCC. Its protein product is CASSRETGYYNEQFS.